The 19 T cell receptor beta chains given below trace back to one sample, sequenced in a study of T-cell memory formation after mild COVID-19 listed by TCRdb under 2021. Libraries were made using 5' RACE. Sequencing instrument: Illumina NovaSeq 6000. TCRdb redid the processing of the public reads, applying fastp at Q25 and MiXCR, and retained in-frame beta chains. Every entry covers one CDR3 protein and lists the most common genes and DNA from its rows. A total of 200,000 to 250,000 distinct CDR3 sequences appear in this sample, 7.5% to 10% of them only once. In total, the top ten clones hold about 3.8% of the sample. What was sequenced was PBMCs or a T cell subset sorted from them (not recorded which). All receptors come from a man between 18 and 35 years old who had mild COVID-19 (a few samples of this study predate the infection). The sample titles of this study are shuffled in the database, so cell type and time point are left out; the donor was told from shared clones.

This clonotype has more than one count but fewer than ten. The rearrangement links TRBV19 to TRBJ1-6; TRBD1 is a possible D gene (5 bases). The CDR3 totals 15 residues. Trimming cost V 5 bases and J 9 bases, with 17 bases left between them. Germline-derived CDR1 and CDR2 are LNHDA and SQIVND (reference sequence). The CDR3 nucleotides are TGTGCCAGTAGTCACTCGGGCGATGGGGGTTCACCCCTCCACTTT. The encoded protein is CASSHSGDGGSPLHF.

This clonotype was counted only a few times. The V gene is TRBV6-1, the J gene TRBJ2-1, with TRBD1 matching 7 bases. Trimming took 3 bases from V and 10 from J; bases not matched to a gene: 6. The CDR3 has 13 residues. CDR1 and CDR2 from the germline V gene are MNHNS and SASEGT. For the CDR3, the DNA is TGTGCCAGCAGTGATACAGGGGTTCGAGAGCAGTTCTTC. This translates into CASSDTGVREQFF.

A few counts support this clonotype. The V and J genes are TRBV12-3 or TRBV12-4 and TRBJ2-3; TRBD2 might be the D (6 bases). Trimming pared 6 bases from V and 6 bases from J, leaving 19 bases between. CDR3 size: 15 residues. The CDR3 bases are TGTGCCAGCAGCACTGACTGGCGGGGTTGGGATACGCAGTATTTT. This translates into CASSTDWRGWDTQYF.

This clonotype was seen a few times. The chain is built from TRBV2 and TRBJ2-7; tentative D call: TRBD2 (6 bases). Trimming cost V 9 bases and J 0 bases, with 18 bases left between them. The CDR3 sequence is 15 residues long. CDR1 SNHLY and CDR2 FYNNEI come from the germline V gene. CDR3 region: CASRATSRSSYEQYF. For the CDR3, the DNA is TGTGCCAGTCGAGCCACTAGCCGGAGCTCCTACGAGCAGTACTTC.

The chain joins TRBV7-2 to TRBJ1-5, with no clear D. Germline assignment: CDR1 SGHTA and CDR2 FQGNSA. Trimming removed 0 bases from V and 5 bases from J, with 5 bases in between. The CDR3 is 13 amino acids. The CDR3 protein is CASSLAPHQPQHF. CDR3 nucleotide sequence: TGTGCCAGCAGCTTAGCTCCGCATCAGCCCCAGCATTTT.

This clonotype was seen a few times. The rearrangement links TRBV19 to TRBJ2-6, with 10 bases matching TRBD1. CDR1 and CDR2 from the germline V gene are LNHDA and SQIVND (reference sequence). The CDR3 totals 17 residues. Trimming cost V 6 bases and J 0 bases; bases outside gene matches: 5. CDR3 coding DNA: TGTGCCAGTAGGAGGGACAGGGGACCCTCTGGGGCCAACGTCCTGACTTTC. Translated, it gives CASRRDRGPSGANVLTF.

V and J are TRBV5-1 and TRBJ2-3; 7 bases are shared with TRBD1. CDR3 length: 14 amino acids. V lost 2 bases to trimming and J lost 6 bases; unmatched junction nucleotides: 6. Germline CDR1 and CDR2: SGHRS and YFSETQ. DNA of the CDR3: TGCGCCAGCAGCTTAGGTTCGGACAGGGATACGCAGTATTTT. Translating it yields CASSLGSDRDTQYF.

This clonotype was picked up a small number of times. The chain couples TRBV7-9 to TRBJ2-5; 8 bases fit TRBD2. The germline V gene encodes CDR1 SEHNR and CDR2 FQNEAQ (reference sequence). CDR3 length: 14 residues. V shed 6 bases and J 5 bases; nucleotides not matched to a gene: 8. This chain's CDR3 is CASRFAGGSETQYF. CDR3 sequence (DNA): TGTGCCAGCAGATTCGCGGGGGGCTCGGAGACCCAGTACTTC.

The chain is built from TRBV7-8 and TRBJ1-1, with D maybe TRBD1 (5 bases). Germline values: CDR1 SGHVS, CDR2 FQNEAQ. The length of the CDR3 is 16 residues. V was pared by 3 bases and J by 0 bases, with 14 bases between. The CDR3 region is CASSLGPEGLNTEAFF. In nucleotides, the CDR3 is TGTGCCAGCAGCTTGGGGCCTGAGGGGTTGAACACTGAAGCTTTCTTT.

This clonotype occurred a few times. This chain joins TRBV2 and TRBJ2-1, with D hard to call. CDR1 and CDR2 from the germline V gene are SNHLY and FYNNEI. V gave up 6 bases and J gave up 3 bases, with 3 bases separating them. CDR3 size: 11 residues. CDR3 nucleotides: TGTGCCAGCAGAATCTACAATGAGCAGTTCTTC. This gives the protein CASRIYNEQFF. The complete variable domain, with remaining parts taken from reference TRBV2 and TRBJ2-1, reads EPEVTQTPSHQVTQMGQEVILRCVPISNHLYFYWYRQILGQKVEFLVSFYNNEISEKSEIFDDQFSVERPDGSNFTLKIRSTKLEDSAMYFCASRIYNEQFFGPGTRLTVL.

The table lists this clonotype with a few counts. CDR3 in amino acids: CASSLDPSSGNTIYF. The CDR3 bases are TGCGCCAGCAGCTTGGACCCGAGCTCTGGAAACACCATATATTTT. This rearrangement joins TRBV5-1 to TRBJ1-3; D uncertain. CDR3 length: 15 residues. Trimming took 0 bases from V and 0 from J, leaving 7 bases between them. Germline values: CDR1 SGHRS, CDR2 YFSETQ.

This clonotype was seen more than once but under ten times. CDR3 bases: TGCGCCAGCAGTCGTCTGGTGACCTACGAGCAGTACTTC. It encodes CASSRLVTYEQYF. This sequence joins TRBV23-1 and TRBJ2-7; D ambiguous. TRBV23-1 is an ORF; its function is uncertain. The V end was cut by 4 bases, the J end by 2 bases, with 9 bases between. The length of the CDR3 is 13 residues.

This clonotype was seen a few times. V usage is TRBV29-1 and J usage is TRBJ2-1, with D possibly called TRBD1 or TRBD2 (6 bases each). Per germline, CDR1 SQVTM and CDR2 ANQGSEA. V lost 8 bases and J 7 bases, leaving 12 bases between the germline ends. This CDR3 comprises 11 residues. Here the CDR3 DNA reads TGCAGCTCGGGGGCGAAGAATGAGCAGTTCTTC. Its protein is CSSGAKNEQFF.

V and J are TRBV12-3 or TRBV12-4 and TRBJ2-1; D unresolved. The CDR3 is made up of 11 amino acids. Trimming left V 8 bases short and J 11 bases short, with 13 bases between. The CDR3 protein is CASAGRTKQFF. CDR3 coding DNA: TGTGCCAGCGCCGGACGAACCAAGCAGTTCTTC.

The count of this clonotype is one. This chain uses TRBV2 with TRBJ1-2; D remains ambiguous. The CDR3 runs to 14 residues. Trimming took off 0 bases at V and 7 bases at J, with 12 bases between the two ends. The germline gives CDR1 SNHLY, CDR2 FYNNEI. The CDR3 is CASSEARSGIGYTF. The CDR3 DNA follows: TGTGCCAGCAGTGAAGCGCGGTCCGGGATTGGCTACACCTTC.

This clonotype was recorded a few times. This chain links TRBV18 with TRBJ1-4; no firm D call. V shed 4 bases and J shed 7 bases, with 16 bases lying between them. There are 15 residues in the CDR3. Germline CDR1 and CDR2: KGHSH and LQKENI. CDR3 amino acids: CASSRAGGLGEKLFF. CDR3 coding DNA: TGTGCCAGCTCACGGGCGGGCGGCCTGGGTGAAAAACTGTTTTTT.

This clonotype has only a few counts. This chain links TRBV11-2 with TRBJ2-5, with 9 bases aligning to TRBD2. The CDR3 consists of 15 residues. The germline CDR1 and CDR2 sequences are SGHAT and FQNNGV. Losses at the gene ends were 0 bases for V and 7 bases for J; bases not matched to a gene: 6. As DNA, the CDR3 is TGTGCCAGCAGCTTAGAGCGGGGGGGCGTGCGGACCCAGTACTTC. Translated, it gives CASSLERGGVRTQYF.

This clonotype was detected only a few times. The chain's CDR3 is CASSLAPGLQETQYF. CDR3 DNA sequence: TGCGCCAGCAGCTTGGCCCCAGGACTACAAGAGACCCAGTACTTC. This chain uses TRBV5-1 with TRBJ2-5, with D perhaps TRBD2 (6 bases). The CDR3 has 15 residues. Per germline, CDR1 SGHRS and CDR2 YFSETQ. Trimming stripped 0 bases from V and 2 bases from J, with 11 bases between. The full variable domain, completed using reference TRBV5-1 and TRBJ2-5, is KAGVTQTPRYLIKTRGQQVTLSCSPISGHRSVSWYQQTPGQGLQFLFEYFSETQRNKGNFPGRFSGRQFSNSRSEMNVSTLELGDSALYLCASSLAPGLQETQYFGPGTRLLVL.

This rearrangement joins TRBV12-3 or TRBV12-4 to TRBJ1-3, with 9 bases matching TRBD1. CDR3 length: 18 amino acids. The V segment lost 6 bases and the J segment 4 bases; nucleotides outside the gene matches: 16. CDR3 protein: CASRPGDRAQTWGNTIYF. The CDR3 nucleotides are TGTGCCAGCAGGCCAGGGGACAGGGCCCAAACATGGGGAAACACCATATATTTT.